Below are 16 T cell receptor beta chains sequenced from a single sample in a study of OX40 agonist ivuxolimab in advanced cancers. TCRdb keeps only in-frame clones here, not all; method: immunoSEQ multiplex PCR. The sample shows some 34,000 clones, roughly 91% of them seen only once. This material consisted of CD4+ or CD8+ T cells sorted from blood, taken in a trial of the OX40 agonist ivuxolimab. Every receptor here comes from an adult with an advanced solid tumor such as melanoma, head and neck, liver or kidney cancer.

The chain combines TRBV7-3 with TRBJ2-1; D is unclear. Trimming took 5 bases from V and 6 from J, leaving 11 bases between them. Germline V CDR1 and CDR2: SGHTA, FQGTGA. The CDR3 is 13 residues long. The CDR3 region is CASSLVASNEQFF. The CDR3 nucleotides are TGTGCCAGCAGCCTCGTGGCTTCCAATGAGCAGTTCTTC.

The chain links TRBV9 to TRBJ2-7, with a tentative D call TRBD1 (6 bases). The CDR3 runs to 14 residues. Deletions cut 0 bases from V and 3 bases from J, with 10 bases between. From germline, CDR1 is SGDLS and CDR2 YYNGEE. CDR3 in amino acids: CASSVDQGHYEQYF. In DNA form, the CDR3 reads TGTGCCAGCAGCGTAGACCAGGGGCACTACGAGCAGTACTTC.

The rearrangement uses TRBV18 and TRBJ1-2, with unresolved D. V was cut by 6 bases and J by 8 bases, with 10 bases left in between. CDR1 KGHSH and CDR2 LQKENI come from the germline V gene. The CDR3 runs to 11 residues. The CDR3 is CASSLDSGYTF. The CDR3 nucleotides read TGTGCCAGCTCCCTGGACTCGGGCTACACCTTC.

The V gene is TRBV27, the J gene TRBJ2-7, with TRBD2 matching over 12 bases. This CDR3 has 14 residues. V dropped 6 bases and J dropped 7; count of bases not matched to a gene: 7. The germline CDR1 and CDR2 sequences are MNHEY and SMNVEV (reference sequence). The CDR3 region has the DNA TGTGCCAGCAGGCTAGCGGGAGGGCCTCAAGAGCAGTACTTC. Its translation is CASRLAGGPQEQYF.

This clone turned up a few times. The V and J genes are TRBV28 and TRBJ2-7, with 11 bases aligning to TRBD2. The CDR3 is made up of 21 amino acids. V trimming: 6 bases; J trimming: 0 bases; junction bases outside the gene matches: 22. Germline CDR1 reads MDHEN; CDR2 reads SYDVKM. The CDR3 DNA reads TGTGCCAGCAGGTTAGGCGCCGGGCTGGTACTAGCGGGAGAGAACTCCTACGAGCAGTACTTC. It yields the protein CASRLGAGLVLAGENSYEQYF.

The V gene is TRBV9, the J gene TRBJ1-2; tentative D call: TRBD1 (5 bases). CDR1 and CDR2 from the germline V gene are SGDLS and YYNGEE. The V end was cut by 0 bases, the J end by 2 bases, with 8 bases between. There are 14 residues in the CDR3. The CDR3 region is CASSVAQGNYGYTF. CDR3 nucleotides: TGTGCCAGCAGCGTAGCTCAGGGAAACTATGGCTACACCTTC.

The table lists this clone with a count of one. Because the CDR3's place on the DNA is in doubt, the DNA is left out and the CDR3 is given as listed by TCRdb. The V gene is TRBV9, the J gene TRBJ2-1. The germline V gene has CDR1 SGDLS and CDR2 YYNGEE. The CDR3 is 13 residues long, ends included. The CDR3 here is CASSVGYGTTEFF.

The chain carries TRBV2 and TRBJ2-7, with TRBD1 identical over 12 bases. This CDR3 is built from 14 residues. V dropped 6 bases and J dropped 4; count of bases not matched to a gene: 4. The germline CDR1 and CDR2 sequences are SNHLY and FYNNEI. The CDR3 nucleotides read TGTGCCAGCAGGGGGACAGGGGGCAGGTACGAGCAGTACTTC. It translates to CASRGTGGRYEQYF.

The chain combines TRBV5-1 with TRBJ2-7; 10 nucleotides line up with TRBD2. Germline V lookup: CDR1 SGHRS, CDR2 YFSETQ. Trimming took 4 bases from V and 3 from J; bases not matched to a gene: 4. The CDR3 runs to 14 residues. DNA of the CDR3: TGCGCCAGCAGCCAAGGACTAGCGGTCTACGAGCAGTACTTC. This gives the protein CASSQGLAVYEQYF.

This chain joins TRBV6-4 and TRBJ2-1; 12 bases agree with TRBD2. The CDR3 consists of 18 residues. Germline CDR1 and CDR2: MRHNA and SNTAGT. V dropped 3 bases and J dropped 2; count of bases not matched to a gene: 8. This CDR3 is CASSEGGLAGEAYNEQFF. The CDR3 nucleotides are TGTGCCAGCAGTGAGGGGGGACTAGCGGGCGAAGCCTACAATGAGCAGTTCTTC.

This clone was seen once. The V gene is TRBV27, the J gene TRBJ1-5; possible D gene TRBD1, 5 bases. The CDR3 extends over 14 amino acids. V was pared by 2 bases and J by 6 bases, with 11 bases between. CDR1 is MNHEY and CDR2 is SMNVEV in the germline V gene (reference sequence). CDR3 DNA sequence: TGTGCCAGCAGTTTAACGGGGGGGAGTCAGCCCCAGCATTTT. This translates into CASSLTGGSQPQHF.

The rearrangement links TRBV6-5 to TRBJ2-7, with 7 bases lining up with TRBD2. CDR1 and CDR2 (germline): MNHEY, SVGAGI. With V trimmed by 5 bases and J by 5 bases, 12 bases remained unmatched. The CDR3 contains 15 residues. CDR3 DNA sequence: TGTGCCAGCAGTACGGGATGGGGGGAGGGCCACGAGCAGTACTTC. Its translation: CASSTGWGEGHEQYF.

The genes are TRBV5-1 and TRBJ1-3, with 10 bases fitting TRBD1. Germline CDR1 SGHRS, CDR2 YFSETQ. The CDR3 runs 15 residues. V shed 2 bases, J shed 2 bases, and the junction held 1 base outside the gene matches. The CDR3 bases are TGCGCCAGCAGCTTCGACAGGGGGCCTGGAAACACCATATATTTT. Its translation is CASSFDRGPGNTIYF.

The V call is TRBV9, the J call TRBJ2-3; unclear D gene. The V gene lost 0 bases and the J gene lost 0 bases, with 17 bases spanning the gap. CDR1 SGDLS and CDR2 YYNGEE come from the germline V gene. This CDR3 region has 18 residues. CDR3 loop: CASSVGLLQRPSTDTQYF. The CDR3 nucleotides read TGTGCCAGCAGCGTAGGGCTCCTACAGAGACCTAGCACAGATACGCAGTATTTT.

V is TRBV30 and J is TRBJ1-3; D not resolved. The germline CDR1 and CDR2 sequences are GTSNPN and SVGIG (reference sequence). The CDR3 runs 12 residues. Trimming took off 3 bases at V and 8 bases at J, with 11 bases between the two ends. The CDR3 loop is CAWRGGADTIYF. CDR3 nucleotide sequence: TGTGCCTGGAGAGGAGGTGCAGACACCATATATTTT.

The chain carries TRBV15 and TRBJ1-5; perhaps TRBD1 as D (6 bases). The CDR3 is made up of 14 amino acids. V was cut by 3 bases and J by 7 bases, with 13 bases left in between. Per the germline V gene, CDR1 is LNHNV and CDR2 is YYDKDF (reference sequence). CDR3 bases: TGTGCCACCAGCAGGCAGGGGCAAACCCAGCCCCAGCATTTT. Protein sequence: CATSRQGQTQPQHF. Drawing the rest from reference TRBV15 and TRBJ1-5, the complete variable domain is DAMVIQNPRYQVTQFGKPVTLSCSQTLNHNVMYWYQQKSSQAPKLLFHYYDKDFNNEADTPDNFQSRRPNTSFCFLDIRSPGLGDTAMYLCATSRQGQTQPQHFGDGTRLSIL.